This paragraph covers one T cell receptor (beta chain) sequence. Trimming removed 3 bases from V and 9 bases from J, with 10 bases in between. Germline loops: CDR1 SGDLS, CDR2 YYNGEE. This CDR3 contains 13 residues. TCRdb's copy holds only in-frame clones and misses some; the assay was immunoSEQ multiplex PCR. The sample holds tens of thousands of clones, almost 85% seen once. The data were obtained in a study of blood T cell repertoires in COVID-19. Background on the study: The analysed material was cDNA or gDNA that came from T cells, B-cell-depleted T cells, or PBMCs.

Sequencing was done on a sample of peripheral blood. This sequence joins TRBV9 and TRBJ1-6; D perhaps matches TRBD1 (6 bases). The TCR sequence derives from a man in his forties with acute or convalescent COVID-19. As DNA, the CDR3 is TGTGCCAGCAGCGAAGGGGGTGCTTCACCCCTCCACTTT. Translating gives CASSEGGASPLHF. Complete variable domain (other parts from reference TRBV9 and TRBJ1-6): DSGVTQTPKHLITATGQRVTLRCSPRSGDLSVYWYQQSLDQGLQFLIQYYNGEERAKGNILERFSAQQFPDLHSELNLSSLELGDSALYFCASSEGGASPLHFGNGTRLTVT.